This paragraph covers one T cell receptor beta chain sequence. This CDR3 contains 14 residues. V was pared by 2 bases and J by 4 bases, with 3 bases of the junction left unmatched. Looked up from germline, CDR1 is MNHEY and CDR2 is SMNVEV (reference sequence). This entry is derived from a study of cytotoxic CD8 clonotypes in ibrutinib-treated CLL. Some clones are missing from TCRdb's copy, which holds only in-frame ones; the method was immunoSEQ multiplex PCR. The sample holds 200,000 to 250,000 clones, around three quarters seen once. The sequence was collected from a human donor with chronic lymphocytic leukemia. The chain joins TRBV27 to TRBJ2-3, with 7 positions matching TRBD2. The source material was PBMCs, sampled after 24 months of ibrutinib treatment. This CDR3 is CASSLVLAADTQYF. The CDR3 bases are TGTGCCAGCAGTTTAGTGCTAGCGGCAGATACGCAGTATTTT.